The 28 T cell receptor beta chains below all came from one sample that was sequenced in a study of cytomegalovirus exposure and HLA in healthy donors. PCR amplification relied on 60 Vbeta primers (plus 13 Jbeta primers). Generated by immunoSEQ multiplex PCR, the TCRdb table keeps only in-frame clones and is missing some. Of around 190,000 clones listed, 60% to 85% are singletons. What was sequenced was PBMCs. The receptor source for this set is a woman aged 18-35 years in good health and CMV-seronegative.

The chain employs TRBV7-9 and TRBJ1-2; no clear D gene. This CDR3 region has 15 residues. V was shortened by 0 bases and J by 2 bases, with 10 bases between the two germline ends. In germline, CDR1 is SEHNR, CDR2 FQNEAQ (reference sequence). The CDR3 loop reads CASSLASPGNYGYTF. DNA of the CDR3: TGTGCCAGCAGCTTAGCCAGCCCCGGGAACTATGGCTACACCTTC.

The chain couples TRBV10-1 to TRBJ2-7; 9 positions agree with TRBD1. V lost 0 bases to trimming and J lost 4 bases; unmatched junction nucleotides: 4. In germline, CDR1 is WNHNN, CDR2 SYGVQD (reference sequence). CDR3 length: 15 amino acids. The CDR3 coding sequence is TGCGCCAGCAGTGAGTCGCGGGACAGGGATTACGAGCAGTACTTC. Encoded protein: CASSESRDRDYEQYF.

The count of this clone is one. V and J are TRBV5-4 and TRBJ2-1; a weak D match, TRBD1 (5 bases). The CDR3 contains 16 residues. CDR1 and CDR2 (germline): SGHNT, YYREEE (reference sequence). V lost 5 bases and J lost 5, with 20 bases in between. CDR3 residues: CASRGADPMVNNEQFF. CDR3 coding DNA: TGTGCCAGCAGAGGGGCAGACCCCATGGTTAACAATGAGCAGTTCTTC. Combining the CDR3 with reference TRBV5-4 and TRBJ2-1 gives the whole variable domain ETGVTQSPTHLIKTRGQQVTLRCSSQSGHNTVSWYQQALGQGPQFIFQYYREEENGRGNFPPRFSGLQFPNYSSELNVNALELDDSALYLCASRGADPMVNNEQFFGPGTRLTVL.

The table lists this clone with a count of one. The rearrangement joins TRBV7-2 to TRBJ2-3, with 11 bases that match TRBD1. The CDR3 is 15 amino acids. Germline V lookup: CDR1 SGHTA, CDR2 FQGNSA. J gave up 4 bases and V 2 bases, and 2 bases lay outside the gene matches. The CDR3 loop is CASSLKGQGADTQYF. CDR3 DNA: TGTGCCAGCAGCTTAAAGGGACAGGGGGCAGATACGCAGTATTTT.

The V gene is TRBV7-3, the J gene TRBJ1-6; TRBD1 might be the D (6 bases). V dropped 5 bases and J dropped 7 bases, with 12 bases sitting between them. Germline CDR1 SGHTA, CDR2 FQGTGA. The CDR3 spans 14 residues. CDR3 nucleotides: TGTGCCAGCAGCCCCGCAGGGGAGAATTCACCCCTCCACTTT. Residues: CASSPAGENSPLHF.

The chain is built from TRBV23-1 and TRBJ1-2; TRBD1 aligns across 7 bases. TRBV23-1 is known as an ORF, though its function is uncertain. The CDR3 loop spans 18 amino acids. Losses at the gene ends were 4 bases for V and 0 bases for J; bases not matched to a gene: 14. The CDR3 DNA follows: TGCGCCAGCAGTCCAAACCCACCGGGACAGTCCTCTAACTATGGCTACACCTTC. Amino acid sequence: CASSPNPPGQSSNYGYTF.

The chain has TRBV7-2 and TRBJ2-2; 9 positions match TRBD2. The V segment lost 6 bases and the J segment 5 bases; nucleotides outside the gene matches: 10. The V gene's germline CDR1 is SGHTA and CDR2 FQGNSA. CDR3 size: 16 residues. The CDR3 DNA follows: TGTGCCAGCAGAACGGGGCGGGAGGGCATGACCGGGGAGCTGTTTTTT. Its protein is CASRTGREGMTGELFF.

The J gene is TRBJ1-6, the V gene TRBV28, with 8 bases fitting TRBD1. Germline V gene lookup returns CDR1 MDHEN and CDR2 SYDVKM. Trimming removed 7 bases from V and 1 base from J; junction bases left unmatched: 9. There are 17 residues in the CDR3. CDR3 protein: CASNPGTGVSYNSPLHF. In nucleotides, the CDR3 is TGTGCCAGCAACCCCGGGACAGGAGTATCCTATAATTCACCCCTCCACTTT.

This chain joins TRBV30 and TRBJ2-3; D may be TRBD2 (7 bases). The CDR3 has 13 residues. Germline V gene lookup returns CDR1 GTSNPN and CDR2 SVGIG (reference sequence). Trimming removed 5 bases from V and 0 bases from J, with 9 bases in between. The CDR3 sequence: CAWGGASTDTQYF. CDR3 sequence (DNA): TGTGCCTGGGGGGGGGCTAGCACAGATACGCAGTATTTT.

This clone showed up just a few times. The genes are TRBV5-5 and TRBJ2-7; possible D gene TRBD2, 5 bases. CDR3 length: 14 residues. The V gene's germline CDR1 is SGHKS and CDR2 YYEKEE (reference sequence). With 0 bases removed from V and 3 bases from J, the gap between germline ends came to 10 bases. CDR3 in amino acids: CASSLVEGSYEQYF. Here the CDR3 DNA reads TGTGCCAGCAGCTTGGTAGAGGGAAGCTACGAGCAGTACTTC.

This clone has just one count. The chain combines TRBV23-1 with TRBJ2-5, with TRBD1 as a possible D gene (6 bases). TRBV23-1 is known as an ORF, though its function is uncertain. The CDR3 is 14 residues long. V lost 6 bases, J lost 5 bases, and 16 bases lay in between. The CDR3 nucleotides read TGCGCCAGCAGCCCTCATCGGCAGGGGGAGACCCAGTACTTC. Amino acids: CASSPHRQGETQYF.

The rearrangement uses TRBV5-8 and TRBJ1-6; D ambiguous. Germline CDR1 SGHTS, CDR2 YDEGEE. V lost 1 base, J lost 9 bases, and 17 bases lay in between. This CDR3 contains 16 residues. The CDR3: CASSLLAAGGGSPLHF. The CDR3 nucleotides are TGTGCCAGCAGCTTGCTAGCAGCCGGAGGTGGTTCACCCCTCCACTTT.

This rearrangement joins TRBV15 to TRBJ2-5, with TRBD2 matching 13 bases. V lost 8 bases, J lost 1 base, and 4 bases stayed unmatched. Germline-derived CDR1 and CDR2 are LNHNV and YYDKDF (reference sequence). The CDR3 is made up of 15 amino acids. This CDR3 reads CATQGLAGLQETQYF. The CDR3 DNA reads TGTGCCACCCAGGGACTAGCGGGACTCCAAGAGACCCAGTACTTC.

The rearrangement links TRBV5-1 to TRBJ2-2; 11 bases are shared with TRBD2. Trimming removed 2 bases from V and 4 bases from J; junction bases left unmatched: 1. In germline, CDR1 is SGHRS, CDR2 YFSETQ. This CDR3 contains 15 residues. The CDR3 here is CASSFSGGATGELFF. The DNA of the CDR3 is TGCGCCAGCAGCTTTAGCGGGGGGGCCACCGGGGAGCTGTTTTTT.

V and J are TRBV6-7 and TRBJ2-3, with a possible D match to TRBD1 (5 bases). TRBV6-7 is given ORF status, its function remaining uncertain. The CDR3 sequence is 15 residues long. V was cut by 1 base and J by 2 bases, with 10 bases left in between. The CDR3 region is CASSYLRQITDTQYF. CDR3 sequence (DNA): TGTGCCAGCAGTTACTTGAGACAGATCACAGATACGCAGTATTTT.

This rearrangement joins TRBV19 to TRBJ2-1, with D perhaps matching TRBD1 (5 bases). CDR1 LNHDA and CDR2 SQIVND come from the germline V gene (reference sequence). There are 15 residues in the CDR3. Trimming stripped 1 base from V and 2 bases from J, with 9 bases between. The CDR3 sequence: CASSIVSGPYNEQFF. In DNA form, the CDR3 reads TGTGCCAGTAGTATAGTATCAGGGCCCTACAATGAGCAGTTCTTC. Full variable domain (outside the CDR3, taken from reference TRBV19 and TRBJ2-1): DGGITQSPKYLFRKEGQNVTLSCEQNLNHDAMYWYRQDPGQGLRLIYYSQIVNDFQKGDIAEGYSVSREKKESFPLTVTSAQKNPTAFYLCASSIVSGPYNEQFFGPGTRLTVL.

The chain couples TRBV6-1 to TRBJ2-2; weak D call: TRBD1 (5 bases). Germline V CDR1 and CDR2: MNHNS, SASEGT. V was cut by 2 bases and J by 6 bases, with 13 bases left in between. CDR3 length: 15 residues. CDR3 region: CASSEITGVAGELFF. CDR3 coding DNA: TGTGCCAGCAGTGAAATAACAGGTGTTGCCGGGGAGCTGTTTTTT.

CDR3 loop: CASSSSAEEETQYF. The CDR3 region has the DNA TGCGCCAGCAGCTCCTCCGCGGAAGAAGAGACCCAGTACTTC. The chain recombines TRBV5-1 with TRBJ2-5, with D unclear. Trimming removed 3 bases at V and 3 bases at J, with 12 bases between. From germline, CDR1 is SGHRS and CDR2 YFSETQ. This CDR3 has 14 residues.

The V gene is TRBV2, the J gene TRBJ1-5; D might be TRBD1 (6 bases). Germline V gives CDR1 SNHLY, CDR2 FYNNEI. This CDR3 is built from 14 residues. The V gene lost 3 bases and the J gene lost 8 bases, with 14 bases spanning the gap. The CDR3 reads CASSELTGAEPQHF. The CDR3 nucleotides read TGTGCCAGCAGTGAGTTGACAGGAGCGGAGCCCCAGCATTTT. The variable domain in full, completed from reference TRBV2 and TRBJ1-5, reads EPEVTQTPSHQVTQMGQEVILRCVPISNHLYFYWYRQILGQKVEFLVSFYNNEISEKSEIFDDQFSVERPDGSNFTLKIRSTKLEDSAMYFCASSELTGAEPQHFGDGTRLSIL.

The chain couples TRBV7-8 to TRBJ2-5; D not certain. The DNA end favors TRBJ2-7, so the J call may be wrong. CDR1 is SGHVS, CDR2 FQNEAQ, per germline. This CDR3 has 15 amino acids. The CDR3 region is CASSFNRDPSYEQYF. As DNA, the CDR3 is TGTGCCAGCAGCTTTAATCGCGATCCGTCCTACGAGCAGTACTTC.

The chain is built from TRBV6-1 and TRBJ1-2; D remains unclear. The germline V gene has CDR1 MNHNS and CDR2 SASEGT. The V end lost 8 bases, the J end lost 6 bases, and 22 bases lay between the germline ends. CDR3 length: 15 amino acids. CDR3 residues: CASGMTLLTRDGYTF. The CDR3 coding sequence is TGTGCCAGCGGAATGACATTACTGACCAGAGATGGCTACACCTTC.

The genes are TRBV9 and TRBJ1-1; no definite D call. Per the germline V gene, CDR1 is SGDLS and CDR2 is YYNGEE. V lost 10 bases to trimming and J lost 4 bases, with 11 bases between them. The CDR3 totals 11 residues. The CDR3 DNA sequence: TGTGCCTCGGGTCGGGGCACTGAAGCTTTCTTT. The encoded protein is CASGRGTEAFF.

The chain is built from TRBV18 and TRBJ2-7; D gene unclear. V was trimmed by 3 bases and J by 6 bases, leaving 21 bases between them. This CDR3 comprises 16 residues. CDR1 is KGHSH and CDR2 is LQKENI in the germline V gene. For the CDR3, the DNA is TGTGCCAGCTCACCGGATTTGGCTAGAGGCACCTCCGAGCAGTACTTC. As protein: CASSPDLARGTSEQYF.

The chain couples TRBV6-4 to TRBJ2-7; 10 positions agree with TRBD2. The trim removed 0 bases at V and 6 bases at J, leaving 5 bases unmatched. Germline V lookup: CDR1 MRHNA, CDR2 SNTAGT. The CDR3 consists of 15 residues. The CDR3 loop is CASSDSASGRSEQYF. CDR3 nucleotides: TGTGCCAGCAGTGACTCCGCTAGCGGGAGATCCGAGCAGTACTTC.

The gene calls are TRBV25-1 and TRBJ1-2; TRBD1 might be the D (5 bases). V lost 6 bases and J lost 7, with 12 bases in between. CDR1 and CDR2 (germline): MGHDK, SYGVNS. The CDR3 is 12 residues long. The CDR3 DNA follows: TGTGCCAGCAGCGAAGCAGGGCCTGGCTACACCTTC. Translated: CASSEAGPGYTF.

The J gene is TRBJ1-2, the V gene TRBV5-1; 11 nucleotides align to TRBD1. Germline values: CDR1 SGHRS, CDR2 YFSETQ. CDR3 length: 14 residues. V was pared by 4 bases and J by 5 bases, with 4 bases of the junction left unmatched. The CDR3 loop reads CASSLGQGAYGYTF. CDR3 bases: TGCGCCAGCAGCCTAGGACAGGGGGCATATGGCTACACCTTC.

The chain uses TRBV27 and TRBJ1-2, with 9 positions matching TRBD1. This CDR3 has 14 amino acids. J gave up 5 bases and V 4 bases, and 5 bases lay outside the gene matches. The germline V gene has CDR1 MNHEY and CDR2 SMNVEV (reference sequence). The CDR3 sequence: CASSSSGTGYGYTF. For the CDR3, the DNA is TGTGCCAGCAGTTCCTCCGGGACAGGGTATGGCTACACCTTC.

The rearrangement uses TRBV5-4 and TRBJ1-5; no definite D call. Trimming cost V 0 bases and J 5 bases, with 6 bases left between them. Germline V gives CDR1 SGHNT, CDR2 YYREEE (reference sequence). This CDR3 spans 13 amino acids. The CDR3 here is CASSLAGDQPQHF. The CDR3 DNA follows: TGTGCCAGCAGCTTGGCCGGGGATCAGCCCCAGCATTTT.